The rows below give T cell receptor beta chains drawn from one sample of a study of early T cells in non-severe SARS-CoV-2 infection. TCRdb re-derived calls from the 5' RACE reads in MiXCR, one entry per CDR3 protein. The sample comprises around 67,000 distinct CDR3 sequences, 11% of which are singletons, and 3.8% rests with the top ten. The specimen sequenced was whole blood. The receptors stem from an adult who was a healthcare worker with PCR-confirmed SARS-CoV-2 infection or an uninfected control (not recorded which). CDR3s include the opening cysteine and the closing phenylalanine or tryptophan. The D gene is left open where the match is weak. Rows may omit the clone size; those that give it use once, few, many or a size class.

>TRBJ1-1|TRBV30|-|-
TGTGCCTGGAGCCTCAAGGGAACGACTGAAGCTTTCTTT
CAWSLKGTTEAFF
>TRBJ2-5|TRBV18|TRBD1|few
TGTGCCAGCTCACTTAACGCCGGGACAGCTCTCTCCTGGGAGACCCAGTACTTC
CASSLNAGTALSWETQYF
>TRBJ2-7|TRBV12-3/TRBV12-4|TRBD1|few
TGTGCCAGCAGTTTAGCGGGGACAGGGGGTAGAAACGAGCAGTACTTC
CASSLAGTGGRNEQYF
>TRBJ2-1|TRBV7-9|TRBD2|many
TGTGCCAGCAGCTTTGCCCCGTTTACTAGCGGGAGTCGGTCGTCCTACAATGAGCAGTTCTTC
CASSFAPFTSGSRSSYNEQFF
>TRBJ2-7|TRBV10-3|TRBD1|many
TGTGCCATCAGTGAGCGCCCCGGGACAGGGGGCTACGAGCAGTACTTC
CAISERPGTGGYEQYF
>TRBJ2-3|TRBV7-9|TRBD2|many
TGTGCCAGCAGCGCAGGACTAGCGGCTAGCACAGATACGCAGTATTTT
CASSAGLAASTDTQYF
>TRBJ2-2|TRBV2|TRBD1|many
TGTGCCAGCGTGGACAGGGAGCACACCGGGGAGCTGTTTTTT
CASVDREHTGELFF
>TRBJ2-7|TRBV27|-|many
TGTGCCAGACTCTTCGACGAGCAGTACTTC
CARLFDEQYF
>TRBJ1-1|TRBV20-1|-|many
TGCAGTGCTACCACGGGGAACACTGAAGCTTTCTTT
CSATTGNTEAFF
>TRBJ2-7|TRBV29-1|TRBD2|many
TGCAGCGGGGGACTAGGCGGTGAGCAGTACTTC
CSGGLGGEQYF
>TRBJ2-2|TRBV19|TRBD2|many
TGTGCCAGTAGAACGGTTGCGGGAGGGTACACCGGGGAGCTGTTTTTT
CASRTVAGGYTGELFF
>TRBJ1-2|TRBV2|-|many
TGTGCCAGCAGTGGCCGAGAGGACGATGGCTACACCTTC
CASSGREDDGYTF
>TRBJ2-6|TRBV6-5|TRBD1|-
TGTGCCAGCAGTTACTCGCCAGGGGGCCTCCTGACTTTC
CASSYSPGGLLTF
>TRBJ2-7|TRBV28|-|few
TGTGCCAGCAGTCCCTCGGATCCTCGGGAGCAGTACTTC
CASSPSDPREQYF
>TRBJ2-1|TRBV19|-|few
TGTGCCAGTAGTCCCCCCCAACGGGGTGAGCAGTTCTTC
CASSPPQRGEQFF
>TRBJ2-7|TRBV28|-|-
TGTGCCAGCACCTCCCATGGGGACTACGAGCAGTACTTC
CASTSHGDYEQYF
>TRBJ1-1|TRBV12-3/TRBV12-4|-|many
TGTGCCAGCAGTTCCGACAGAGCTGAAGCTTTCTTT
CASSSDRAEAFF
>TRBJ1-1|TRBV29-1|TRBD1|few
TGCAGCGCACCGGGACAGGGGCTACGGAACACTGAAGCTTTCTTT
CSAPGQGLRNTEAFF
>TRBJ2-7|TRBV4-2|TRBD2|many
TGTGCCAGCAGCCGCCTTACTAGCGGGGGGTACGAGCAGTACTTC
CASSRLTSGGYEQYF
>TRBJ2-5|TRBV4-2|-|few
TGTGCCAGCAGCCAAGGGGGACGGGCCCAAGAGACCCAGTACTTC
CASSQGGRAQETQYF
>TRBJ2-7|TRBV21-1|-|few
TGTGCCAGCAGCACGGATCTTCAGTACTTC
CASSTDLQYF
>TRBJ1-1|TRBV6-2/TRBV6-3|-|many
TGTGCCAGCAGCCCGACTGTATACCGAGATCTTCGGAACACTGAAGCTTTCTTT
CASSPTVYRDLRNTEAFF
>TRBJ1-1|TRBV29-1|-|few
TGCAGCGTTGAGGCGGGGGCAGAAGCTTTCTTT
CSVEAGAEAFF
>TRBJ2-1|TRBV9|TRBD2|many
TGTGCCAGCAGCTCGAGGACTAGCGGGGCCAATGAGCAGTTCTTC
CASSSRTSGANEQFF
>TRBJ2-2|TRBV30|TRBD2|few
TGTGCCTGGTCCCGGGGGGTCAACACCGGGGAGCTGTTTTTT
CAWSRGVNTGELFF
>TRBJ1-1|TRBV6-1|-|many
TGTGCCAGCAGTATAGGGACTTCCGTTCTCACTGAAGCTTTCTTT
CASSIGTSVLTEAFF
>TRBJ2-7|TRBV27|-|-
TGTGCCAGCAGTCTGTCCAGGGACTCCTACGAGCAGTACTTC
CASSLSRDSYEQYF
>TRBJ2-3|TRBV6-5|-|many
TGTGCCAGCAGTTACGGTGCGCTAGGGACGCAGTATTTT
CASSYGALGTQYF
>TRBJ2-2|TRBV7-9|TRBD1|many
TGTGCCAGCAGCCTAGTGACAGGGACCGGGGAGCTGTTTTTT
CASSLVTGTGELFF
>TRBJ1-1|TRBV29-1|-|-
TGCAGCGTTGATGGCCAAACCACTGAAGCTTTCTTT
CSVDGQTTEAFF
>TRBJ1-1|TRBV6-5|-|many
TGTGCCAGCAGTTACGGTTCTCCGGCGGTGAGGACTGAAGCTTTCTTT
CASSYGSPAVRTEAFF
>TRBJ1-1|TRBV29-1|-|many
TGCAGCGTTGTGGGCTTGGGATTCTACACTGAAGCTTTCTTT
CSVVGLGFYTEAFF
>TRBJ2-3|TRBV11-1|TRBD1|many
TGTGCCAGCAGCTTAATGGACAGGAGTGATACGCAGTATTTT
CASSLMDRSDTQYF
>TRBJ1-1|TRBV20-1|-|-
TGCAGTGCTAGAGATCTGACTCTTGGGGCTTTCTTT
CSARDLTLGAFF
>TRBJ2-1|TRBV5-1|-|many
TGCGCCAGCAGCTTGAACTCCTACAATGAGCAGTTCTTC
CASSLNSYNEQFF
>TRBJ2-1|TRBV9|TRBD2|-
TGTGCCAGCAGCGTAGGGGAGGGCCCTCGTAATGAGCAGTTCTTC
CASSVGEGPRNEQFF
>TRBJ2-7|TRBV12-3/TRBV12-4|-|few
TGTGCCAGCAGCTTAGGAGGCGAGCAGTACTTC
CASSLGGEQYF
>TRBJ2-3|TRBV5-1|-|few
TGCGCCAGCAAACAGGGCACAGATACGCAGTATTTT
CASKQGTDTQYF
>TRBJ2-1|TRBV7-2|TRBD1|many
TGTGCCAGCAGCTTAGATGGGACAGGTTCCTACAATGAGCAGTTCTTC
CASSLDGTGSYNEQFF
>TRBJ2-6|TRBV5-1|-|many
TGCGCCAGCAGCTTGCAGGGCTCTGGGGCCAACGTCCTGACTTTC
CASSLQGSGANVLTF
>TRBJ2-1|TRBV6-2/TRBV6-3|-|many
TGTGCCAGCAGCCATGGTACGCAGGGGTGGTACAATGAGCAGTTCTTC
CASSHGTQGWYNEQFF
>TRBJ1-1|TRBV7-2|TRBD1|few
TGTGCCAGCAGCTCCGGGACAGGGCTCGACACTGAAGCTTTCTTT
CASSSGTGLDTEAFF
>TRBJ1-1|TRBV12-3/TRBV12-4|TRBD1|many
TGTGCCAGCAGTTTTTTGGGGACAGCCTCTTTCTTT
CASSFLGTASFF
>TRBJ2-3|TRBV29-1|TRBD2|once
TGCAGCGTTGAAGGGCTAGCGGGAGGGCCGTCTCCTCACACAGATACGCAGTATTTT
CSVEGLAGGPSPHTDTQYF
>TRBJ2-7|TRBV28|TRBD1|-
TGTGCCAGCAGTTTAGCAGGGGGCTCGAGCTACGAGCAGTACTTC
CASSLAGGSSYEQYF
>TRBJ2-7|TRBV30|TRBD1|many
TGTGCCTGGGGGGGGACAGGGACCTACGAGCAGTACTTC
CAWGGTGTYEQYF
>TRBJ2-7|TRBV11-2|-|-
TGTGCCAGCAGCTTAGATCGACCCCCCAGCGAGCAGTACTTC
CASSLDRPPSEQYF
>TRBJ2-2|TRBV19|-|-
TGTGCCAGTAAGCCCTACACCGGGGAGCTGTTTTTT
CASKPYTGELFF
>TRBJ2-5|TRBV5-1|-|many
TGCGCCAGCAGCTCCCTGCAGGCTGAGGAGACCCAGTACTTC
CASSSLQAEETQYF
>TRBJ2-4|TRBV7-2|-|-
TGTGCCAGCAGCCCGAGGGGGAGTCTAGCCAAAAACATTCAGTACTTC
CASSPRGSLAKNIQYF
>TRBJ2-1|TRBV7-2|TRBD2|many
TGTGCCAGCAGCTCGTATCCGGGACTAGCGGAGCACTACAATGAGCAGTTCTTC
CASSSYPGLAEHYNEQFF
>TRBJ1-2|TRBV7-8|-|few
TGTGCCAGCAGACCCGACTCCAGCGGGGGCTTCGCCTTC
CASRPDSSGGFAF
>TRBJ1-6|TRBV30|-|many
TGTGCCTCGACGAGCTCCTATAATTCACCCCTCCACTTT
CASTSSYNSPLHF
>TRBJ2-1|TRBV11-2|-|many
TGTGCCAGCAGCTTTGAGGTTGAGCAGTTCTTC
CASSFEVEQFF